The 22 T cell receptor beta chains below were found in one sample sequenced in a study of neurological immune-mediated disorders. TCRdb used MiXCR to reprocess the 5' RACE reads, holding one entry per CDR3 protein. Found here are 81,000 or so distinct CDR3 sequences, roughly 4.7% of them singletons; the top ten hold 2.2%. Sequenced input: PBMCs. The origin of the receptors is a woman in her 30s with multiple sclerosis.

This clonotype showed up many times. The V call is TRBV5-1, the J call TRBJ2-1, with TRBD2 identical over 9 bases. This CDR3 is 16 amino acids long. V was pared by 7 bases and J by 6 bases, with 14 bases of the junction left unmatched. CDR1 is SGHRS and CDR2 is YFSETQ in the germline V gene. The CDR3 nucleotides are TGCGCCAGCCAGACCCGGGCGGGGGGGCCGACCAATGAGCAGTTCTTC. Protein: CASQTRAGGPTNEQFF.

This clonotype has ten or more counts. The V gene is TRBV5-1, the J gene TRBJ1-2; 8 bases match TRBD1. The CDR3 consists of 15 residues. Germline-derived CDR1 and CDR2 are SGHRS and YFSETQ. With 4 bases clipped from V and 2 bases from J, the junction kept 7 bases outside the gene matches. In DNA, the CDR3 is TGCGCCAGCAGCCCGTACAGGGGGACCAACTATGGCTACACCTTC. Protein: CASSPYRGTNYGYTF.

This clonotype has a count of ten or more. This sequence joins TRBV20-1 and TRBJ1-2; maybe TRBD1 (6 bases). Germline assignment: CDR1 DFQATT and CDR2 SNEGSKA (reference sequence). The V and J ends lost 3 bases and 7 bases respectively, with 15 bases between them. There are 13 residues in the CDR3. The CDR3 spells CSASPTQGFGYTF. As DNA, the CDR3 is TGCAGTGCTAGTCCGACACAGGGTTTTGGCTACACCTTC.

This clonotype has ten or more counts. The chain joins TRBV20-1 to TRBJ2-3; 12 bases fit TRBD2. V dropped 6 bases and J dropped 3; count of bases not matched to a gene: 4. Looked up from germline, CDR1 is DFQATT and CDR2 is SNEGSKA (reference sequence). This CDR3 contains 14 residues. CDR3 sequence: CSAASGRETDTQYF. As DNA, the CDR3 is TGCAGTGCCGCTAGCGGGAGGGAAACAGATACGCAGTATTTT.

There are many counts of this clonotype. The J gene is TRBJ2-1, the V gene TRBV5-8; TRBD1 might be the D (6 bases). V was clipped by 7 bases and J by 3 bases, with 14 bases between them. The germline gives CDR1 SGHTS, CDR2 YDEGEE. The CDR3 runs to 14 residues. In nucleotides, the CDR3 is TGTGCCAGCGGGTCCCGGACAGTCTACAATGAGCAGTTCTTC. Encoded protein: CASGSRTVYNEQFF.

This clonotype is medium-sized in the sample. The chain links TRBV10-3 to TRBJ1-5; 7 nucleotides agree with TRBD1. V dropped 9 bases and J dropped 2; count of bases not matched to a gene: 7. Germline V gene sequence: CDR1 ENHRY, CDR2 SYGVKD. This CDR3 comprises 14 residues. The CDR3 coding sequence is TGTGCCATTGGGGGAGGGACAGGCAATCAGCCCCAGCATTTT. This encodes CAIGGGTGNQPQHF.

In the case of this clonotype: This could be a read error, since a much larger clone is one nucleotide away. The J gene is TRBJ1-2, the V gene TRBV6-6, with TRBD1 identical over 7 bases. The CDR3 sequence is 15 residues long. Germline CDR1 is MNHNY and CDR2 is SVGAGI (reference sequence). In nucleotides, the CDR3 is TGTGTCAGCAGGGGGGAAGGGTCGAAGAGCTATGGCTACACCTTC. It encodes CVSRGEGSKSYGYTF.

The table lists this clonotype with many counts. The J gene is TRBJ1-5, the V gene TRBV5-8; D is undetermined. The CDR3 loop spans 12 amino acids. Germline assignment: CDR1 SGHTS and CDR2 YDEGEE. Trimming cost V 0 bases and J 7 bases, with 5 bases left between them. CDR3 sequence reads: CASSLVWQPQHF. In DNA, the CDR3 is TGTGCCAGCAGCTTGGTGTGGCAGCCCCAGCATTTT.

This clonotype was counted ten times or more. This chain joins TRBV18 and TRBJ1-2; 9 bases match TRBD1. Germline V CDR1 and CDR2: KGHSH, LQKENI. The CDR3 loop spans 15 amino acids. V lost 3 bases to trimming and J lost 4 bases; unmatched junction nucleotides: 6. CDR3 nucleotides: TGTGCCAGCTCACCCGGGACAGGGAGTCGCTATGGCTACACCTTC. Residues: CASSPGTGSRYGYTF.

The genes are TRBV6-2 or TRBV6-3 and TRBJ2-1, with D possibly being TRBD2 (6 bases). The CDR3 consists of 19 residues. The V end lost 8 bases, the J end lost 6 bases, and 32 bases lay between the germline ends. Germline V gene lookup returns CDR1 MNHEY and CDR2 SVGEGT. This CDR3 is CASGGGLGGQYGSGNEQFF. Here the CDR3 DNA reads TGTGCCAGCGGCGGTGGTTTGGGAGGCCAATACGGTAGTGGCAATGAGCAGTTCTTC.

This clonotype has at least ten counts. The V call is TRBV5-1, the J call TRBJ2-2; D not certain. The CDR3 spans 15 residues. The V end lost 2 bases, the J end lost 7 bases, and 15 bases lay between the germline ends. Germline V gene lookup returns CDR1 SGHRS and CDR2 YFSETQ. CDR3 coding DNA: TGCGCCAGCAGCTTAGAGCGCCTTACGGGCGGGGAGCTGTTTTTT. This sequence encodes CASSLERLTGGELFF.

This clonotype was seen at least ten times. V and J are TRBV12-3 or TRBV12-4 and TRBJ2-5; TRBD1 is a possible D gene (6 bases). The CDR3 runs to 15 residues. The V end lost 2 bases, the J end lost 2 bases, and 12 bases lay between the germline ends. The CDR3 bases are TGTGCCAGCAGTTTATCGTTTGGACAGCAAGAGACCCAGTACTTC. Translated: CASSLSFGQQETQYF.

About this clonotype: A much bigger clone sits one base away, suggesting this may be a read error. This chain connects TRBV7-9 to TRBJ1-5, with 7 bases lining up with TRBD1. Germline loops: CDR1 SEHNR, CDR2 FQNEAQ (reference sequence). The CDR3 has 11 residues. The CDR3 sequence: CANSLEGQKHF. In DNA, the CDR3 is TGTGCCAACAGCTTAGAGGGACAGAAGCATTTT.

This clonotype came up many times. The gene calls are TRBV5-1 and TRBJ2-3; TRBD1 matches at 8 bases. CDR1 is SGHRS and CDR2 is YFSETQ in the germline V gene. With V trimmed by 3 bases and J by 4 bases, 10 bases remained unmatched. This CDR3 contains 16 residues. Written as DNA, the CDR3 is TGCGCCAGCAGCTGGGGGGACAGGCCCCGCGCAGATACGCAGTATTTT. It yields the protein CASSWGDRPRADTQYF. Drawing the rest from reference TRBV5-1 and TRBJ2-3, the complete variable domain is KAGVTQTPRYLIKTRGQQVTLSCSPISGHRSVSWYQQTPGQGLQFLFEYFSETQRNKGNFPGRFSGRQFSNSRSEMNVSTLELGDSALYLCASSWGDRPRADTQYFGPGTRLTVL.

This clonotype was observed at least ten times. CDR3 nucleotide sequence: TGTGCCACCCTATACGAGCAGTACGTC. Translation: CATLYEQYV. The chain links TRBV24-1 to TRBJ2-7, with D hard to call. Trimming took 9 bases from V and 4 from J, leaving 3 bases between them. There are 9 residues in the CDR3. Germline CDR1 is KGHDR and CDR2 is SFDVKD.

This clonotype was detected ten times or more. The chain carries TRBV5-1 and TRBJ1-1; D may be TRBD1 (6 bases). In germline, CDR1 is SGHRS, CDR2 YFSETQ. This CDR3 spans 15 amino acids. Trimming removed 4 bases from V and 0 bases from J, with 13 bases in between. CDR3 nucleotides: TGCGCCAGCAGCAAGGACAGCGAAATGAACACTGAAGCTTTCTTT. Translation: CASSKDSEMNTEAFF.

This clonotype has just a few counts. The chain uses TRBV6-6 and TRBJ2-7; D tentatively fits TRBD1 or TRBD2 (5 bases each). The CDR3 consists of 13 residues. V was pared by 6 bases and J by 4 bases, with 13 bases between. Per the germline V gene, CDR1 is MNHNY and CDR2 is SVGAGI (reference sequence). The CDR3 is CASRRDENYEQYF. DNA of the CDR3: TGTGCCAGCAGACGGGACGAGAATTACGAGCAGTACTTC.

This clonotype has a count of ten or more. This CDR3 reads CASSLTGGDGEQFF. The CDR3 DNA follows: TGTGCCAGCAGCTTAACAGGGGGCGACGGTGAGCAGTTCTTC. This rearrangement joins TRBV7-9 to TRBJ2-1; TRBD1 agrees at 9 bases. In germline, CDR1 is SEHNR, CDR2 FQNEAQ (reference sequence). This CDR3 has 14 residues. The V and J ends lost 2 bases and 9 bases, in that order; junction bases with no gene match: 5. Complete variable domain (other parts from reference TRBV7-9 and TRBJ2-1): DTGVSQNPRHKITKRGQNVTFRCDPISEHNRLYWYRQTLGQGPEFLTYFQNEAQLEKSRLLSDRFSAERPKGSFSTLEIQRTEQGDSAMYLCASSLTGGDGEQFFGPGTRLTVL.

The chain carries TRBV21-1 and TRBJ1-2; the table's D call TRBD1 went unverified against the DNA. TRBV21-1 is reported as a pseudogene. There are 19 residues in the CDR3. Here the CDR3 reads CASSKARGTGILFLHGYTF. The CDR3 DNA reads as TGTGCCAGCAGCAAAGCGAGAGGGACAGGGATCCTTTTCCTCCATGGCTACACCTTC.

V is TRBV20-1 and J is TRBJ2-7, with D unclear. The ends were cut back, 3 bases at V and 2 bases at J, with 11 bases in the middle. Germline V CDR1 and CDR2: DFQATT, SNEGSKA (reference sequence). The CDR3 sequence is 13 residues long. As DNA, the CDR3 is TGCAGTGCTAGTCGGTCCGTAACCTACGAGCAGTACTTC. It codes for CSASRSVTYEQYF.

Many counts were recorded for this clonotype. The chain joins TRBV20-1 to TRBJ1-1; tentative D call: TRBD1 (5 bases). The CDR3 runs 13 residues. CDR1 and CDR2 (germline): DFQATT, SNEGSKA (reference sequence). V lost 3 bases and J 1 base, leaving 9 bases between the germline ends. The CDR3 sequence is CSARGTANTEAFF. CDR3 sequence (DNA): TGCAGTGCTAGGGGGACGGCGAACACTGAAGCTTTCTTT.

The V call is TRBV11-2, the J call TRBJ2-1, with 11 bases identical to TRBD2. V gave up 5 bases and J gave up 9 bases; unmatched junction bases: 6. The CDR3 contains 14 residues. CDR1 SGHAT and CDR2 FQNNGV come from the germline V gene. In DNA form, the CDR3 reads TGTGCCAGCAGCATACTAGCGGGAGTCTCTGAGCAGTTCTTC. This translates into CASSILAGVSEQFF.